This TCR beta chain was sequenced in a study of cytomegalovirus exposure and HLA in healthy donors. Study-wide findings and caveats: TCR beta V- and J-gene trimming, according to a later analysis, was linked to a missense DCLRE1C variant. 87-base-pair reads could not separate some V segments, including TRBV6-2 and TRBV6-3. The likely origin of a cluster of highly shared sequence variants was a sequencing artifact. Sequences of the TCR beta chain were said to predict the HLA-A and HLA-B alleles of most subjects accurately.

The primer mix had 60 Vbeta and 13 Jbeta primers. Method: immunoSEQ multiplex PCR; TCRdb's copy keeps in-frame clones and lacks some. The top ten hold about 9.3% of the sample, which has under 200,000 clones, approximately 85% seen once. This clone came up once. Its target is not known. The germline CDR1 and CDR2 sequences are SGHDN and FVKESK. This CDR3 is built from 14 residues. J was trimmed by 8 bases and V by 4 bases; bases with no gene match: 4. Sequencing was done on a sample of PBMCs. This TCR was recovered from a man younger than 35 in good health and CMV-seropositive. This chain connects TRBV14 to TRBJ1-6; TRBD1 aligns across 8 bases. The CDR3 coding sequence is TGTGCCAGCAGCCCAGGGGGCGGGTATTCACCCCTCCACTTT. This codes for CASSPGGGYSPLHF.